Listed here are 28 T cell receptor beta chains from one sample, sequenced in a study of blood T cells in healthy people across ages. A sample-barcoded 5' primer and a J-beta primer mix were used in a second PCR of roughly 6 to 12 cycles. TCRdb ran MiXCR on the 5' RACE reads and lists one entry per CDR3 protein. The sample shows 1.4 million to 1.5 million distinct CDR3 sequences, roughly 40% of them seen only once. The source material was blood. The receptors were gathered from a woman aged 18 to 35 in good health.

V gene TRBV20-1 combines with J gene TRBJ2-4, with TRBD2 identical over 9 bases. The germline gives CDR1 DFQATT, CDR2 SNEGSKA (reference sequence). This CDR3 contains 15 residues. V gave up 3 bases and J gave up 8 bases; unmatched junction bases: 11. Here the CDR3 DNA reads TGCAGTGCTAGCGTCCCTAGCGGGGAGGGAGACATTCAGTACTTC. Translating gives CSASVPSGEGDIQYF.

The rearrangement joins TRBV27 to TRBJ2-3; no clear D. Germline V gene lookup returns CDR1 MNHEY and CDR2 SMNVEV (reference sequence). The CDR3 runs 16 residues. Trimming pared 2 bases from V and 2 bases from J, leaving 14 bases between. DNA of the CDR3: TGTGCCAGCAGTTTAGAGAGACCGATTTACACAGATACGCAGTATTTT. Translation: CASSLERPIYTDTQYF.

This clonotype has just one count. V and J are TRBV6-5 and TRBJ2-1; unclear D gene. This CDR3 contains 15 residues. Trimming took off 2 bases at V and 0 bases at J, with 8 bases between the two ends. CDR1 and CDR2 (germline): MNHEY, SVGAGI. The CDR3 bases are TGTGCCAGCAGTTACGGGTTGAGCTCCTACAATGAGCAGTTCTTC. This codes for CASSYGLSSYNEQFF.

In its sample, this clonotype was seen many times. The chain has TRBV6-1 and TRBJ2-7; the D is unclear. From germline, CDR1 is MNHNS and CDR2 SASEGT. The CDR3 is 13 amino acids. V lost 6 bases and J 0 bases, leaving 9 bases between the germline ends. The CDR3 protein is CASSVDGSYEQYF. The DNA for the CDR3 is TGTGCCAGCAGCGTCGATGGCTCCTACGAGCAGTACTTC.

The V call is TRBV12-3 or TRBV12-4, the J call TRBJ1-4, with D possibly TRBD1 on 6 matching bases. The V end was cut by 6 bases, the J end by 4 bases, with 9 bases between. The CDR3 contains 13 residues. CDR3 residues: CASSMDSNEKLFF. CDR3 in DNA: TGTGCCAGCAGCATGGACAGTAATGAAAAACTGTTTTTT.

V usage is TRBV12-5 and J usage is TRBJ2-3, with a weak D call TRBD2 (6 bases). The CDR3 has 14 amino acids. Germline values: CDR1 LGHNT, CDR2 FRNRAP. The ends were cut back, 6 bases at V and 4 bases at J, with 14 bases in the middle. The CDR3 spells CASGQLTGADTQYF. In DNA form, the CDR3 reads TGTGCTAGTGGCCAGCTAACGGGGGCAGATACGCAGTATTTT.

This chain's CDR3 is CASSPSPTRLPGSYEQYF. CDR3 DNA sequence: TGTGCCAGCTCCCCCTCGCCGACCCGTCTGCCGGGTAGCTACGAGCAGTACTTC. The chain links TRBV18 to TRBJ2-7; D uncertain. This CDR3 contains 18 residues. Trimming shortened V by 6 bases and J by 3 bases, and 27 bases separated the two germline ends. CDR1 KGHSH and CDR2 LQKENI come from the germline V gene.

The CDR3 DNA is TGTGCCAGCAGTATCGTCGCGGGAGGGGGCTATGGCTACACCTTC. It specifies CASSIVAGGGYGYTF. The V and J genes are TRBV6-4 and TRBJ1-2; D possibly corresponds to TRBD1 (6 bases). Germline V gene data show CDR1 as MRHNA and CDR2 as SNTAGT. The CDR3 is 15 amino acids. The V and J ends lost 5 bases and 4 bases respectively, with 17 bases between them.

This clonotype occurred a few times. The CDR3 DNA sequence: TGTGCCAGCAGCCAAGAGTCGGGGGGAGGAGATACGCAGTATTTT. It translates to CASSQESGGGDTQYF. This rearrangement joins TRBV4-2 to TRBJ2-3; TRBD2 agrees at 7 bases. The CDR3 consists of 15 residues. The V gene's germline CDR1 is LGHNA and CDR2 YNFKEQ. Losses at the gene ends were 0 bases for V and 5 bases for J; bases not matched to a gene: 5.

The chain employs TRBV7-8 and TRBJ1-2; 10 bases fit TRBD1. CDR3 size: 15 residues. CDR1 and CDR2 from the germline V gene are SGHVS and FQNEAQ. The V gene end was trimmed by 5 bases and the J gene end by 9 bases; junction bases not matched to a gene: 12. CDR3 DNA: TGTGCCAGCAGCCGAGACCGGGACAGGGGATTTCGCTACACCTTC. Its protein is CASSRDRDRGFRYTF. The full variable domain, completed using reference TRBV7-8 and TRBJ1-2, is GAGVSQSPRYKVAKRGQDVALRCDPISGHVSLFWYQQALGQGPEFLTYFQNEAQLDKSGLPSDRFFAERPEGSVSTLKIQRTQQEDSAVYLCASSRDRDRGFRYTFGSGTRLTVV.

The chain employs TRBV5-1 and TRBJ2-1; 7 bases fit TRBD2. Germline V gene sequence: CDR1 SGHRS, CDR2 YFSETQ. This CDR3 has 15 residues. The V gene end was trimmed by 1 base and the J gene end by 7 bases; junction bases not matched to a gene: 8. DNA of the CDR3: TGCGCCAGCAGCTTGTATAGCGGGCCTAAAAATGAGCAGTTCTTC. Amino acid sequence: CASSLYSGPKNEQFF.

The V gene is TRBV29-1, the J gene TRBJ1-1, with 12 bases lining up with TRBD1. In germline, CDR1 is SQVTM, CDR2 ANQGSEA. The length of the CDR3 is 14 residues. Unmatched junction bases numbered 2, after V lost 2 bases and J lost 4 bases. The CDR3 is CSVEKGQGATEAFF. The CDR3 bases are TGCAGCGTTGAAAAGGGACAGGGGGCCACTGAAGCTTTCTTT.

This sequence joins TRBV6-5 and TRBJ2-2, with D maybe TRBD1 (5 bases). The CDR3 runs 17 residues. Trimming left V 7 bases short and J 6 bases short, with 24 bases between. Germline lookup yields CDR1 MNHEY and CDR2 SVGAGI. The CDR3 sequence: CASTSSWTSYLSGELFF. DNA for the CDR3: TGTGCCAGCACTTCGAGCTGGACAAGTTACCTATCCGGGGAGCTGTTTTTT.

This clonotype was detected only a few times. The chain is built from TRBV4-1 and TRBJ1-5; the D gene is possibly TRBD1 (5 bases). The V gene's germline CDR1 is MGHRA and CDR2 YSYEKL. Trimming took off 0 bases at V and 4 bases at J, with 10 bases between the two ends. The CDR3 is 15 residues long. This CDR3 is CASSQEQGLNQPQHF. CDR3 DNA: TGCGCCAGCAGCCAAGAGCAGGGCCTTAATCAGCCCCAGCATTTT.

In DNA form, the CDR3 reads TGCGCCAGCAGCTTGGCCGGGACTAGCTCTTTTTACAATGAGCAGTTCTTC. Translation gives CASSLAGTSSFYNEQFF. This chain joins TRBV5-1 and TRBJ2-1, with TRBD2 identical over 9 bases. The CDR3 spans 17 residues. The ends lost 0 bases at V and 4 bases at J; junction bases unmatched: 8. The germline V gene encodes CDR1 SGHRS and CDR2 YFSETQ.

The rearrangement links TRBV20-1 to TRBJ2-7; TRBD1 aligns across 7 bases. Germline assignment: CDR1 DFQATT and CDR2 SNEGSKA (reference sequence). CDR3 length: 14 amino acids. J gave up 3 bases and V 0 bases, and 5 bases lay outside the gene matches. This CDR3 reads CSAREIRGLYEQYF. CDR3 DNA sequence: TGCAGTGCTAGAGAGATAAGGGGGCTCTACGAGCAGTACTTC.

The chain uses TRBV20-1 and TRBJ2-7, with D perhaps TRBD2 (6 bases). The J call may be incorrect, as the DNA end agrees better with TRBJ2-5. The CDR3 spans 15 residues. Germline V CDR1 and CDR2: DFQATT, SNEGSKA (reference sequence). DNA of the CDR3: TGCAGTGCTCCCGACCTTAGCGGTGGCACTGAGACCCAGTACTTC. Translated: CSAPDLSGGTETQYF.

This clonotype turned up a few times. The V call is TRBV3-1, the J call TRBJ2-1, with no clear D. The CDR3 is 16 residues long. CDR1 is LGHDT and CDR2 is YNNKEL in the germline V gene (reference sequence). V was cut by 0 bases and J by 5 bases, with 14 bases left in between. The CDR3: CASSQEGTKRNNEQFF. DNA for the CDR3: TGTGCCAGCAGCCAAGAGGGAACTAAACGGAACAATGAGCAGTTCTTC.

This clonotype came up once. CDR3 DNA sequence: TGCGCCAGCAGCTTAGGGGAATACAATGAGCAGTACTTC. Translated: CASSLGEYNEQYF. This chain joins TRBV5-1 and TRBJ2-7, with D possibly matching TRBD1 (5 bases). The CDR3 has 13 amino acids. The germline V gene has CDR1 SGHRS and CDR2 YFSETQ. V shed 2 bases and J shed 7 bases, with 13 bases lying between them.

This clonotype appeared a few times. V and J are TRBV30 and TRBJ2-1; perhaps TRBD1 as D (5 bases). The germline CDR1 and CDR2 sequences are GTSNPN and SVGIG (reference sequence). V lost 5 bases to trimming and J lost 8 bases, with 25 bases between them. There are 16 residues in the CDR3. In DNA form, the CDR3 reads TGTGCCTGGGTAAACGCAGCAGGGCACTTTATCGATGAGCAGTTCTTC. Protein: CAWVNAAGHFIDEQFF.

On this clonotype: A much larger clone lies a single base off, so this may be a read error. The chain recombines TRBV6-1 with TRBJ2-5; maybe TRBD1 (6 bases). The DNA end is a closer match to TRBJ2-7, so the J assignment may be wrong. CDR1 and CDR2 from the germline V gene are MNHNS and SASEGT. This CDR3 has 14 amino acids. The CDR3 loop is CASTDRQDSYEQYF. For the CDR3, the DNA is TGTGCCAGCACTGACCGACAGGACTCCTACGAGCAGTACTTC.

Ten or more counts support this clonotype. This chain connects TRBV10-3 to TRBJ2-1; 10 bases fit TRBD2. Trimming at V came to 8 bases and at J to 5 bases, leaving 6 bases not matched to a gene. The CDR3 runs to 14 residues. Germline V gives CDR1 ENHRY, CDR2 SYGVKD. CDR3 DNA sequence: TGTGCCATCGAAACTAGCGGGACCCACAATGAGCAGTTCTTC. Its protein product is CAIETSGTHNEQFF.

This clonotype was seen a handful of times. The chain is built from TRBV7-2 and TRBJ2-3, with TRBD1 matching over 8 bases. The CDR3 sequence is 16 residues long. After removal of 3 bases from V and 3 bases from J, the junction contained 8 bases not matched to a gene. From germline, CDR1 is SGHTA and CDR2 FQGNSA. The CDR3, as DNA: TGTGCCAGCAGCTTGGGTGGCCAGGGGGCAACAGATACGCAGTATTTT. Translation gives CASSLGGQGATDTQYF.

DNA of the CDR3: TGTGCCAGCAGAGCCGGACAGCTCGATGTGGGGGAGCTGTTTTTT. Protein product: CASRAGQLDVGELFF. The genes are TRBV28 and TRBJ2-2; tentative D call: TRBD1 (6 bases). This CDR3 is 15 amino acids long. Germline V gives CDR1 MDHEN, CDR2 SYDVKM. Deletions cut 6 bases from V and 8 bases from J, with 19 bases between. The full variable domain, in which reference TRBV28 and TRBJ2-2 provide the parts outside the CDR3, is DVKVTQSSRYLVKRTGEKVFLECVQDMDHENMFWYRQDPGLGLRLIYFSYDVKMKEKGDIPEGYSVSREKKERFSLILESASTNQTSMYLCASRAGQLDVGELFFGEGSRLTVL.

The chain joins TRBV29-1 to TRBJ1-4, with TRBD1 matching over 7 bases. The CDR3 is 13 residues long. V was clipped by 1 base and J by 5 bases; unmatched bases: 1. The germline gives CDR1 SQVTM, CDR2 ANQGSEA. The CDR3: CSVEGQGNEKLFF. CDR3 DNA: TGCAGCGTTGAAGGACAGGGAAATGAAAAACTGTTTTTT.

This chain connects TRBV6-2 or TRBV6-3 to TRBJ2-4; 7 nucleotides agree with TRBD2. Germline CDR1 is MNHEY and CDR2 is SVGEGT. The J segment lost 1 base and the V segment lost 10 bases, leaving 7 bases of the junction unmatched. This CDR3 spans 14 amino acids. CDR3 nucleotides: TGTGCCACCCTAGGGACTACGGCCAAAAACATTCAGTACTTC. Protein sequence: CATLGTTAKNIQYF.

This clonotype has a count of ten or more. J is TRBJ2-7 and V is TRBV20-1, with 8 bases that match TRBD1. V lost 6 bases to trimming and J lost 2 bases; unmatched junction nucleotides: 6. Germline V lookup: CDR1 DFQATT, CDR2 SNEGSKA (reference sequence). CDR3 length: 13 amino acids. Here the CDR3 reads CSAPGQGAYEQYF. CDR3 bases: TGCAGTGCCCCCGGACAGGGAGCCTACGAGCAGTACTTC.

The V and J genes are TRBV2 and TRBJ2-5, with 7 bases lining up with TRBD2. With 3 bases clipped from V and 11 bases from J, the junction kept 18 bases outside the gene matches. This CDR3 comprises 16 residues. Germline assignment: CDR1 SNHLY and CDR2 FYNNEI. CDR3 in DNA: TGTGCCAGCAGTGAGGACACCGGACTAGGCGGCAATGAGCAGTACTTC. Protein sequence: CASSEDTGLGGNEQYF.